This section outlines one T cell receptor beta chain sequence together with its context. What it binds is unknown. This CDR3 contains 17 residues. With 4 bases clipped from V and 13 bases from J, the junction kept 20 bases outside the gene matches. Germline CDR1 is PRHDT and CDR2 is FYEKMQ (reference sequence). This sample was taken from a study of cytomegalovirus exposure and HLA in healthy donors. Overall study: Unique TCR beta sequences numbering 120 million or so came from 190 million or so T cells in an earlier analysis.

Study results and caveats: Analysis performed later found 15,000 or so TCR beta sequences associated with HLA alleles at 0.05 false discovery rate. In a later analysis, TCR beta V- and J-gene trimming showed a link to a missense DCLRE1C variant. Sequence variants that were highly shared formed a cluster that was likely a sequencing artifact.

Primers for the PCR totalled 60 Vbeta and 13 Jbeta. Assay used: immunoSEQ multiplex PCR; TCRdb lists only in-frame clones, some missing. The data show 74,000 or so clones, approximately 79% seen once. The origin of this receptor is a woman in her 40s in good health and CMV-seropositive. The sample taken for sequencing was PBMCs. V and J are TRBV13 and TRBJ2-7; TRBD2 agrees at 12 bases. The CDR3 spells CASSSTPAASGGAEVYF. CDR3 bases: TGTGCCAGCAGCTCAACGCCTGCGGCTAGCGGGGGGGCTGAGGTTTACTTC.